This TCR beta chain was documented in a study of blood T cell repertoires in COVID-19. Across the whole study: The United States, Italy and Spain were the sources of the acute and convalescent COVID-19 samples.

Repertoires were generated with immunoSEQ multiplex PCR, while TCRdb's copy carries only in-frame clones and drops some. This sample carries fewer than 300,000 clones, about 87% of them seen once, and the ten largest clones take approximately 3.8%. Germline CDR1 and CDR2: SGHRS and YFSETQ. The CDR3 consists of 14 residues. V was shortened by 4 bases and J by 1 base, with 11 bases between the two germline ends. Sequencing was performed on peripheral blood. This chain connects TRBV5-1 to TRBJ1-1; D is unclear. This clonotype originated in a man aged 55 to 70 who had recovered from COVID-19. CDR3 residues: CASSIQSRNTEAFF. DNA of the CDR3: TGCGCCAGCAGCATCCAATCCAGGAACACTGAAGCTTTCTTT.